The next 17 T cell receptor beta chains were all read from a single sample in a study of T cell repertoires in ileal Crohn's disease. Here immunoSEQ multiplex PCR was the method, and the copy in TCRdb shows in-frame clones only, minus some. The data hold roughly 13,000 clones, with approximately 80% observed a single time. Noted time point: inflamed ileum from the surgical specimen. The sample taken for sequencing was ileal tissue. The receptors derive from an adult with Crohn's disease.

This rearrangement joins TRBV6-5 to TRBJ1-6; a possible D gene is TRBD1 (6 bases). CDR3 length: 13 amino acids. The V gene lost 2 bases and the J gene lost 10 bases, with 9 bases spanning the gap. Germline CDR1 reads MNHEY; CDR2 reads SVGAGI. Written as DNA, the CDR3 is TGTGCCAGCAGTTACATTCAGGGGTCACCCCTCCACTTT. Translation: CASSYIQGSPLHF.

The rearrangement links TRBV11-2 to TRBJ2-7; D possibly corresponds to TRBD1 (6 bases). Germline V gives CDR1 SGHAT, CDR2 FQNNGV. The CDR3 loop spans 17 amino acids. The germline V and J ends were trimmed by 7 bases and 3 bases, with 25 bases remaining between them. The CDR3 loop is CASNKLRGTRPIYEQYF. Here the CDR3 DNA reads TGTGCCAGCAACAAATTGAGGGGGACACGACCGATCTACGAGCAGTACTTC.

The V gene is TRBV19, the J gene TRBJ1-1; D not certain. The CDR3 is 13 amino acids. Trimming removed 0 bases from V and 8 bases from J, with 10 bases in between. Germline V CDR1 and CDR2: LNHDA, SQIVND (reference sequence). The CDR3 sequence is CASSIDPVVEAFF. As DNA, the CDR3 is TGTGCCAGTAGTATAGATCCCGTGGTAGAAGCTTTCTTT.

CDR3 bases: TGTGCCAGCAGCTTAGAAGGGTCGGCTTCTCATCAGCCCCAGCATTTT. It translates to CASSLEGSASHQPQHF. This chain uses TRBV7-9 with TRBJ1-5; D is undetermined. The germline CDR1 and CDR2 sequences are SEHNR and FQNEAQ (reference sequence). This CDR3 has 16 amino acids. The V end lost 1 base, the J end lost 5 bases, and 15 bases lay between the germline ends.

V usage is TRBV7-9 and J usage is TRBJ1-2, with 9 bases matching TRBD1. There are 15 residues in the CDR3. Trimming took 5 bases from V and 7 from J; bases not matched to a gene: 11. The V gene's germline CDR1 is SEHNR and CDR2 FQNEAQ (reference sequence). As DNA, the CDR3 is TGTGCCAGCAGCCCTTGGACAGGGGAGCAGGGTGGCTACACCTTC. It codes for CASSPWTGEQGGYTF.

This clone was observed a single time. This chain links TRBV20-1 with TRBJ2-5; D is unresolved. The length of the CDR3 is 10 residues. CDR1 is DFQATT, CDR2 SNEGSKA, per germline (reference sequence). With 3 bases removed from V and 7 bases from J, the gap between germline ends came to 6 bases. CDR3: CSASFGTQYF. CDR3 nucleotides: TGCAGTGCTAGTTTTGGGACCCAGTACTTC.

Here the CDR3 DNA reads TGTGCCAGCAGCTCCCTAGCGGGGGGGCGGACCGGGGAGCTGTTTTTT. Translation: CASSSLAGGRTGELFF. This rearrangement joins TRBV7-9 to TRBJ2-2; TRBD2 agrees at 12 bases. Trimming took 4 bases from V and 5 from J; bases not matched to a gene: 5. The CDR3 consists of 16 residues. Germline V lookup: CDR1 SEHNR, CDR2 FQNEAQ (reference sequence).

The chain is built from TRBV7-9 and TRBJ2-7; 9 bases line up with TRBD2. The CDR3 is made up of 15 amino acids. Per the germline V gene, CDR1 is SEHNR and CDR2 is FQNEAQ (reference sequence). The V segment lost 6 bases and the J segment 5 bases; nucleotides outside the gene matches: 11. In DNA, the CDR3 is TGTGCCAGCAGTTCACCGGGACTAGCCTTTAACGAGCAGTACTTC. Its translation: CASSSPGLAFNEQYF. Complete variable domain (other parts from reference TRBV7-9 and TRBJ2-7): DTGVSQNPRHKITKRGQNVTFRCDPISEHNRLYWYRQTLGQGPEFLTYFQNEAQLEKSRLLSDRFSAERPKGSFSTLEIQRTEQGDSAMYLCASSSPGLAFNEQYFGPGTRLTVT.

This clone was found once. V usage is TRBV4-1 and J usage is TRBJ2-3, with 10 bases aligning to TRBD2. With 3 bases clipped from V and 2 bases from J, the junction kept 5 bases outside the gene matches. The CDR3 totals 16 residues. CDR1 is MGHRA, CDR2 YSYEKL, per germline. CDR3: CASSQGTSEATDTQYF. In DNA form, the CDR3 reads TGCGCCAGCAGCCAGGGGACTAGCGAAGCCACAGATACGCAGTATTTT.

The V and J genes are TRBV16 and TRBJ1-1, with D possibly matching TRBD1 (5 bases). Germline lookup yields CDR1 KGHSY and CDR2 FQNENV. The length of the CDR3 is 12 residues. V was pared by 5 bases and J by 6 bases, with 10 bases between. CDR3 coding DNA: TGTGCCAGCAGCGGACGGGGCCCTGAAGCTTTCTTT. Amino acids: CASSGRGPEAFF.

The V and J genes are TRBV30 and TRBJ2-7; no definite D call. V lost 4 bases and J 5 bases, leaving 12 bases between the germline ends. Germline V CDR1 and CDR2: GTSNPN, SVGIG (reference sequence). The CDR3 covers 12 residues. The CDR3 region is CAWIRPCHEQYF. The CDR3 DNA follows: TGTGCCTGGATCCGACCTTGTCACGAGCAGTACTTC.

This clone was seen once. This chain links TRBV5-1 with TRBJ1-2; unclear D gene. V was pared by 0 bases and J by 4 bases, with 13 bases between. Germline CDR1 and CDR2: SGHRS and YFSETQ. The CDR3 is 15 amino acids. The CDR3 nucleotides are TGCGCCAGCAGCTTGGAAGCCTCAGTAACCTATGGCTACACCTTC. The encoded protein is CASSLEASVTYGYTF.

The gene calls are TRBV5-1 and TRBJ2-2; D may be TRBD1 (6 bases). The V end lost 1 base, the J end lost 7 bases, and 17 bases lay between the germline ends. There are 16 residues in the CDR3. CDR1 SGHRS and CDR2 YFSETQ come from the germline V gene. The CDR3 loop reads CASSLSETGFDGELFF. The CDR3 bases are TGCGCCAGCAGCTTGTCTGAGACAGGATTCGACGGGGAGCTGTTTTTT.

CDR3 region: CASSLTGPDGYTF. DNA for the CDR3: TGTGCCAGCAGTTTAACAGGTCCGGATGGCTACACCTTC. The genes are TRBV27 and TRBJ1-2; perhaps TRBD1 as D (5 bases). The CDR3 has 13 amino acids. Germline V gives CDR1 MNHEY, CDR2 SMNVEV (reference sequence). Trimming cost V 2 bases and J 6 bases, with 10 bases left between them.

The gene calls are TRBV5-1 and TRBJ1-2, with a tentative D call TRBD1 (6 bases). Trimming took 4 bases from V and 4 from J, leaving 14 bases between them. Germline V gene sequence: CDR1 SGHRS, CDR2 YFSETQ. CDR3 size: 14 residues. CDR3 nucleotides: TGCGCCAGCAGCCGCCAGGGGCTGGGCTATGGCTACACCTTC. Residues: CASSRQGLGYGYTF. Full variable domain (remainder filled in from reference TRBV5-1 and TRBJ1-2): KAGVTQTPRYLIKTRGQQVTLSCSPISGHRSVSWYQQTPGQGLQFLFEYFSETQRNKGNFPGRFSGRQFSNSRSEMNVSTLELGDSALYLCASSRQGLGYGYTFGSGTRLTVV.

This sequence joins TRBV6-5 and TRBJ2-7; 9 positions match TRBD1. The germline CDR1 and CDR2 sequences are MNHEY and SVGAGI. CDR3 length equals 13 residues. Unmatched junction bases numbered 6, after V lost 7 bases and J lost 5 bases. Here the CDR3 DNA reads TGTGCCAGCACCTCGGGACAGGGTCACGAGCAGTACTTC. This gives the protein CASTSGQGHEQYF.

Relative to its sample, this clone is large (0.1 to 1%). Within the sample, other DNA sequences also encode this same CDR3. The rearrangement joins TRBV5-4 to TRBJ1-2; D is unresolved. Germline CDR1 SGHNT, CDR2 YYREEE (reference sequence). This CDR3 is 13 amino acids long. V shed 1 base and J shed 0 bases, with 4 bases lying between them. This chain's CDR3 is CASSLKPNYGYTF. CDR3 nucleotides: TGTGCCAGCAGCTTGAAACCTAACTATGGCTACACCTTC.